What follows are 24 T cell receptor beta chains derived from one specimen sequenced in a study of cytomegalovirus exposure and HLA in healthy donors. Primers included in the PCR were 60 Vbeta and 13 Jbeta primers. The method was immunoSEQ multiplex PCR; TCRdb's version includes in-frame clones alone and lacks a portion of them. The top ten hold about 3% of the sample, which has about 52,000 clones, over 70% seen once. Sequencing was performed on PBMCs. The receptor source for this set is a man younger than 35 in good health and CMV-seronegative.

J is TRBJ1-3 and V is TRBV5-4, with 7 bases fitting TRBD1. The CDR3 is made up of 18 amino acids. Germline trimming cut 4 bases from V and 0 bases from J; bases unmatched to any gene: 13. The V gene's germline CDR1 is SGHNT and CDR2 YYREEE (reference sequence). CDR3 in amino acids: CASSKGQVLSSSGNTIYF. The CDR3 bases are TGTGCCAGCAGCAAAGGACAGGTCCTATCCTCCTCTGGAAACACCATATATTTT.

The sample holds one count of this clone. V and J are TRBV4-2 and TRBJ2-7; 7 bases agree with TRBD1. V trimming: 0 bases; J trimming: 0 bases; junction bases outside the gene matches: 5. The CDR3 has 16 residues. CDR1 and CDR2 (germline): LGHNA, YNFKEQ. This CDR3 is CASSQEARQGSYEQYF. CDR3 DNA: TGTGCCAGCAGCCAAGAAGCGAGACAGGGCTCCTACGAGCAGTACTTC.

The J gene is TRBJ1-4, the V gene TRBV4-3, with D tentatively TRBD1 (5 bases). V lost 4 bases, J lost 7 bases, and 19 bases lay in between. The germline V gene encodes CDR1 LGHNA and CDR2 YSLEER. The CDR3 runs to 16 residues. The CDR3 DNA is TGCGCCAGCAGCCGAGAACGGAGTCCCGGGGGTGAAAAACTGTTTTTT. Residues: CASSRERSPGGEKLFF.

CDR3 amino acids: CASSYPTGTEAFF. CDR3 nucleotide sequence: TGTGCCAGCAGTTACCCCACAGGTACTGAAGCTTTCTTT. The chain links TRBV6-5 to TRBJ1-1; perhaps TRBD1 as D (5 bases). The CDR3 spans 13 residues. Germline loops: CDR1 MNHEY, CDR2 SVGAGI. Trimming cost V 2 bases and J 5 bases, with 9 bases left between them.

The J gene is TRBJ1-1, the V gene TRBV14; 8 bases agree with TRBD1. V lost 1 base, J lost 4 bases, and 2 bases stayed unmatched. The CDR3 has 14 residues. The V gene's germline CDR1 is SGHDN and CDR2 FVKESK. The CDR3 DNA is TGTGCCAGCAGCCAAGGACAGGGGTTCACTGAAGCTTTCTTT. Translated, it gives CASSQGQGFTEAFF.

The gene calls are TRBV28 and TRBJ2-7, with 10 bases that match TRBD2. The CDR3 contains 14 residues. V was clipped by 7 bases and J by 4 bases; unmatched bases: 7. CDR1 and CDR2 (germline): MDHEN, SYDVKM. For the CDR3, the DNA is TGTGCCAGCAAAACTAGCGGGAATCGGTACGAGCAGTACTTC. Residues: CASKTSGNRYEQYF.

This clone rates as medium-sized. The chain is built from TRBV5-6 and TRBJ1-3; D possibly corresponds to TRBD1 (6 bases). Germline V gives CDR1 SGHDT, CDR2 YYEEEE. This CDR3 spans 16 amino acids. The V gene lost 0 bases and the J gene lost 7 bases, with 17 bases spanning the gap. In nucleotides, the CDR3 is TGTGCCAGCAGCTTGGGATCCGGACAGTTGGCGAACACCATATATTTT. Amino acids: CASSLGSGQLANTIYF.

This clone was detected a few times. The V gene is TRBV7-2, the J gene TRBJ1-1; D is perhaps TRBD1 (6 bases). Germline loops: CDR1 SGHTA, CDR2 FQGNSA. V was trimmed by 5 bases and J by 5 bases, leaving 12 bases between them. The CDR3 runs to 13 residues. The CDR3 sequence is CASSVLQGTEAFF. The CDR3 DNA follows: TGTGCCAGCAGCGTACTACAGGGTACTGAAGCTTTCTTT.

This clone was counted between two and nine times. The V gene is TRBV7-2, the J gene TRBJ2-3, with a tentative D call TRBD2 (6 bases). The germline gives CDR1 SGHTA, CDR2 FQGNSA. V gave up 4 bases and J gave up 3 bases, with 14 bases separating them. The CDR3 has 15 amino acids. The CDR3 DNA follows: TGTGCCAGCAGCTCCGTAGCGGCGGGGACAGATACGCAGTATTTT. This gives the protein CASSSVAAGTDTQYF.

The CDR3 DNA reads TGTGCCAGCAGTTTATCCCTCGCGGGAGCGCTCAATGAGCAGTTCTTC. Encoded protein: CASSLSLAGALNEQFF. The chain has TRBV6-5 and TRBJ2-1; 7 nucleotides line up with TRBD2. J was trimmed by 6 bases and V by 4 bases; bases with no gene match: 12. CDR1 is MNHEY, CDR2 SVGAGI, per germline. The CDR3 runs to 16 residues.

The chain combines TRBV7-6 with TRBJ2-5; TRBD1 might be the D (6 bases). Germline CDR1 reads SGHVS; CDR2 reads FNYEAQ. Trimming pared 3 bases from V and 1 base from J, leaving 12 bases between. The CDR3 has 15 amino acids. CDR3 sequence reads: CASSFGTQFQETQYF. CDR3 nucleotide sequence: TGTGCCAGCAGCTTCGGGACACAATTCCAAGAGACCCAGTACTTC.

The rearrangement links TRBV10-2 to TRBJ1-1, with a possible D match to TRBD1 (6 bases). CDR3 length equals 15 residues. Looked up from germline, CDR1 is WSHSY and CDR2 is SAAADI. V lost 6 bases and J lost 2, with 16 bases in between. The CDR3 here is CASREISRGNTEAFF. CDR3 DNA sequence: TGCGCCAGCAGAGAAATTAGCAGGGGAAACACTGAAGCTTTCTTT.

The rearrangement uses TRBV6-1 and TRBJ2-7; 10 bases line up with TRBD1. The CDR3 is made up of 14 amino acids. V trimming: 7 bases; J trimming: 3 bases; junction bases outside the gene matches: 6. From germline, CDR1 is MNHNS and CDR2 SASEGT. This chain's CDR3 is CASTTGQGLYEQYF. The CDR3 DNA reads as TGTGCCAGCACTACGGGACAGGGGCTCTACGAGCAGTACTTC.

The rearrangement links TRBV28 to TRBJ1-1; 8 bases agree with TRBD1. V lost 8 bases and J lost 4; bases outside the gene matches: 9. Per germline, CDR1 MDHEN and CDR2 SYDVKM. There are 14 residues in the CDR3. The CDR3 region is CASGMNTGGTEAFF. The CDR3 DNA follows: TGTGCCAGCGGCATGAATACAGGGGGCACTGAAGCTTTCTTT.

V is TRBV29-1 and J is TRBJ2-1; TRBD2 aligns across 8 bases. V was clipped by 4 bases and J by 10 bases; unmatched bases: 9. The length of the CDR3 is 13 residues. Germline V gene data show CDR1 as SQVTM and CDR2 as ANQGSEA. CDR3 DNA: TGCAGCGTTGTGCCGGGACTAGTAATCGAGCAGTTCTTC. Translated, it gives CSVVPGLVIEQFF.

V is TRBV19 and J is TRBJ1-5, with D maybe TRBD1 (5 bases). There are 14 residues in the CDR3. The germline gives CDR1 LNHDA, CDR2 SQIVND (reference sequence). Trimming removed 1 base at V and 3 bases at J, with 7 bases between. CDR3 nucleotides: TGTGCCAGTAGTATAGTGGGGCCCAATCAGCCCCAGCATTTT. It is translated as CASSIVGPNQPQHF.

The chain combines TRBV30 with TRBJ1-5; 7 bases line up with TRBD1. J lost 12 bases, V lost 3 bases, and 11 bases had no gene match. Per germline, CDR1 GTSNPN and CDR2 SVGIG (reference sequence). The CDR3 sequence is 13 residues long. CDR3 sequence reads: CAWSPAGRQGQHF. CDR3 nucleotide sequence: TGTGCCTGGAGCCCTGCGGGGCGACAGGGCCAGCATTTT.

This chain connects TRBV5-6 to TRBJ2-7, with 7 positions matching TRBD1. This CDR3 contains 16 residues. Germline assignment: CDR1 SGHDT and CDR2 YYEEEE. V gave up 4 bases and J gave up 3 bases; unmatched junction bases: 13. The CDR3 is CASSNGVDRVLYEQYF. The CDR3 nucleotides read TGTGCCAGCAGCAACGGGGTCGACAGGGTCCTCTACGAGCAGTACTTC.

The genes are TRBV6-1 and TRBJ1-4; tentative D call: TRBD1 (6 bases). Per the germline V gene, CDR1 is MNHNS and CDR2 is SASEGT. Trimming left V 3 bases short and J 0 bases short, with 8 bases between. The CDR3 loop spans 15 amino acids. CDR3 in DNA: TGTGCCAGCAGTGAGACAGGTTCAACTAATGAAAAACTGTTTTTT. Its translation: CASSETGSTNEKLFF.

CDR3 nucleotide sequence: TGTGCCAGCACGACGGGTCAGCCCCAGCATTTT. As protein: CASTTGQPQHF. The rearrangement uses TRBV6-1 and TRBJ1-5; D is ambiguous. Per germline, CDR1 MNHNS and CDR2 SASEGT. Trimming shortened V by 7 bases and J by 6 bases, and 7 bases separated the two germline ends. CDR3 length: 11 amino acids.

This clone occurred a few times. This sample includes further DNA sequences coding for the same CDR3. The gene calls are TRBV27 and TRBJ2-7, with D uncertain. V dropped 6 bases and J dropped 0 bases, with 9 bases sitting between them. There are 13 residues in the CDR3. CDR1 is MNHEY and CDR2 is SMNVEV in the germline V gene (reference sequence). The CDR3 region has the DNA TGTGCCAGCAGCCGACTGGCCTCCTACGAGCAGTACTTC. Translating gives CASSRLASYEQYF.

CDR3 sequence: CASSLAGGYEQYF. The CDR3 region has the DNA TGTGCCAGCAGCTTAGCGGGGGGGTACGAGCAGTACTTC. The chain links TRBV7-9 to TRBJ2-7, with 7 bases matching TRBD2. The germline V gene has CDR1 SEHNR and CDR2 FQNEAQ (reference sequence). The junction had 0 bases not matched to a gene; V was cut back by 0 bases and J by 4 bases. The CDR3 has 13 residues.

V usage is TRBV25-1 and J usage is TRBJ2-7, with a tentative D call TRBD1 (6 bases). The germline CDR1 and CDR2 sequences are MGHDK and SYGVNS. The CDR3 is 15 amino acids. Trimming pared 2 bases from V and 3 bases from J, leaving 14 bases between. CDR3 amino acids: CASSENAGENYEQYF. Here the CDR3 DNA reads TGTGCCAGCAGTGAAAATGCAGGGGAGAACTACGAGCAGTACTTC.

The J gene is TRBJ1-2, the V gene TRBV25-1, with 9 nucleotides matching TRBD1. Trimming cost V 4 bases and J 7 bases; bases outside gene matches: 7. Germline CDR1 and CDR2: MGHDK and SYGVNS. This CDR3 is 14 amino acids long. For the CDR3, the DNA is TGTGCCAGCAGTGGGGGGGGACAGGGCGTTGGCTACACCTTC. This encodes CASSGGGQGVGYTF.